The 32 T cell receptor beta chains below come from one sample, sequenced in a study of beta chain features in type 1 diabetes. These receptors' antigens are unknown. Whole-study findings and limits: People with Type 1 diabetes carried modestly yet significantly shorter TCRB CDR3s in all four CD4+ subsets.

The investigators reverse transcribed all of the isolated RNA, so they sequenced expressed TCRB transcripts. TCRdb keeps only in-frame clones here, not all; method: immunoSEQ multiplex PCR. Among some 200,000 clones, about a sixth were seen once, and the ten largest hold 0.085%. Sequences were obtained from naive CD4+ T cells from blood. These receptors were obtained from a man aged 30 to 39 with type 1 diabetes.

This clone was counted between two and nine times. The genes are TRBV2 and TRBJ2-1; tentative D call: TRBD2 (5 bases). The length of the CDR3 is 14 residues. The V gene's germline CDR1 is SNHLY and CDR2 FYNNEI. V shed 4 bases and J shed 0 bases, with 7 bases lying between them. The chain's CDR3 is CASSATSSYNEQFF. The CDR3 coding sequence is TGTGCCAGCAGTGCTACTAGCTCCTACAATGAGCAGTTCTTC.

This clone has just a few counts. V is TRBV29-1 and J is TRBJ2-1; 9 bases are shared with TRBD2. There are 13 residues in the CDR3. The junction had 2 bases not matched to a gene; V was cut back by 4 bases and J by 4 bases. Looked up from germline, CDR1 is SQVTM and CDR2 is ANQGSEA. The CDR3 is CSVGGLAYNEQFF. The CDR3, as DNA: TGCAGCGTTGGGGGACTAGCATACAATGAGCAGTTCTTC.

This clone was seen more than once but under ten times. This chain links TRBV7-8 with TRBJ2-2, with 9 bases matching TRBD1. V dropped 2 bases and J dropped 5; count of bases not matched to a gene: 6. The length of the CDR3 is 16 residues. Germline V lookup: CDR1 SGHVS, CDR2 FQNEAQ. The CDR3 reads CASSLTGQGRTGELFF. The CDR3 DNA is TGTGCCAGCAGCTTAACGGGACAGGGAAGGACCGGGGAGCTGTTTTTT.

This clone appeared a few times. V and J are TRBV30 and TRBJ2-1; D assignment may be TRBD1 or TRBD2 (5 bases each). The CDR3 spans 14 residues. Germline assignment: CDR1 GTSNPN and CDR2 SVGIG (reference sequence). Between the trimmed V and J ends, which lost 2 bases and 7 bases, there was a span of 15 bases. DNA of the CDR3: TGTGCCTGGAGTTCCGGGACGCAGCTTAATGAGCAGTTCTTC. Translation: CAWSSGTQLNEQFF.

This clone was detected a few times. For the CDR3, the DNA is TGTGCCAGCACAGGGGCCACGGCGTCCCCTCAGCCCCAGCATTTT. Its translation is CASTGATASPQPQHF. This chain connects TRBV7-2 to TRBJ1-5; maybe TRBD1 (6 bases). This CDR3 is 15 amino acids long. Germline lookup yields CDR1 SGHTA and CDR2 FQGNSA. V shed 7 bases and J shed 6 bases, with 19 bases lying between them. The full variable domain, rest sourced from reference TRBV7-2 and TRBJ1-5, is GAGVSQSPSNKVTEKGKDVELRCDPISGHTALYWYRQSLGQGLEFLIYFQGNSAPDKSGLPSDRFSAERTGGSVSTLTIQRTQQEDSAVYLCASTGATASPQPQHFGDGTRLSIL.

This clone appeared a few times. The chain recombines TRBV28 with TRBJ2-1; 9 bases match TRBD2. The CDR3 covers 16 residues. With 5 bases clipped from V and 2 bases from J, the junction kept 7 bases outside the gene matches. Germline V gene lookup returns CDR1 MDHEN and CDR2 SYDVKM. DNA for the CDR3: TGTGCCAGCAGTACTCAAGCGGGAGGAACCTACAATGAGCAGTTCTTC. Its protein product is CASSTQAGGTYNEQFF.

The chain joins TRBV30 to TRBJ2-4, with 9 nucleotides matching TRBD2. Germline V gene data show CDR1 as GTSNPN and CDR2 as SVGIG (reference sequence). The CDR3 loop spans 14 amino acids. Germline trimming cut 0 bases from V and 9 bases from J; bases unmatched to any gene: 6. For the CDR3, the DNA is TGTGCCTGGAGTGTACCGGGACTAGCACTCATTCAGTACTTC. Its translation: CAWSVPGLALIQYF.

This chain connects TRBV2 to TRBJ2-1; D unresolved. V lost 3 bases and J lost 8, with 5 bases in between. From germline, CDR1 is SNHLY and CDR2 FYNNEI. This CDR3 spans 11 amino acids. The CDR3: CASSDDYEQFF. The CDR3 DNA reads as TGTGCCAGCAGTGATGACTATGAGCAGTTCTTC.

This clone was observed a handful of times. This chain connects TRBV10-3 to TRBJ2-7; 10 nucleotides match TRBD1. The CDR3 consists of 16 residues. V shed 2 bases and J 1 base; nucleotides not matched to a gene: 5. Germline lookup yields CDR1 ENHRY and CDR2 SYGVKD. For the CDR3, the DNA is TGTGCCATCAGTGAGCCGGACAGGGGGGATTCCTACGAGCAGTACTTC. It codes for CAISEPDRGDSYEQYF.

This clone appeared a few times. The genes are TRBV5-1 and TRBJ2-1; D possibly corresponds to TRBD1 (5 bases). The germline CDR1 and CDR2 sequences are SGHRS and YFSETQ. The CDR3 has 15 residues. Trimming shortened V by 2 bases and J by 1 base, and 10 bases separated the two germline ends. Here the CDR3 DNA reads TGCGCCAGCAGCTTTACAGGCACGTCCTACAATGAGCAGTTCTTC. Translation: CASSFTGTSYNEQFF.

This clone was seen a few times. V usage is TRBV29-1 and J usage is TRBJ2-5, with 8 nucleotides matching TRBD2. After removal of 5 bases from V and 5 bases from J, the junction contained 7 bases not matched to a gene. The CDR3 is 13 residues long. The germline CDR1 and CDR2 sequences are SQVTM and ANQGSEA. DNA of the CDR3: TGCAGCGTTCAAGCGGGAGTTGTTGAGACCCAGTACTTC. Translating gives CSVQAGVVETQYF.

The chain couples TRBV23-1 to TRBJ2-1, with TRBD2 matching 7 bases. TRBV23-1 is sorted into the ORF group, with uncertain function. The CDR3 extends over 13 amino acids. Trimming cost V 3 bases and J 12 bases; bases outside gene matches: 8. As DNA, the CDR3 is TGCGCCAGCAGTCATCTCCCCAGGGAGGGGCAGTTCTTC. This sequence encodes CASSHLPREGQFF.

This clone was counted a single time. V gene TRBV7-2 combines with J gene TRBJ2-7; unclear D gene. The germline V gene has CDR1 SGHTA and CDR2 FQGNSA. This CDR3 region has 14 residues. V was pared by 5 bases and J by 0 bases, with 11 bases between. The CDR3 DNA reads as TGTGCCAGCAGCCTACTACAGAGCTCCTACGAGCAGTACTTC. This sequence encodes CASSLLQSSYEQYF.

This sequence joins TRBV28 and TRBJ1-2; D gene ambiguous. The CDR3 is 12 amino acids. The germline CDR1 and CDR2 sequences are MDHEN and SYDVKM. Trimming took 2 bases from V and 6 from J, leaving 7 bases between them. The CDR3 spells CASSLGADGYTF. CDR3 coding DNA: TGTGCCAGCAGTTTAGGAGCCGATGGCTACACCTTC.

In this sample, this clone turned up a few times. The rearrangement joins TRBV20-1 to TRBJ1-2; TRBD1 matches 7 bases. The CDR3 loop spans 11 amino acids. V lost 4 bases to trimming and J lost 8 bases; unmatched junction nucleotides: 4. Germline-derived CDR1 and CDR2 are DFQATT and SNEGSKA (reference sequence). The CDR3: CSAIDRAGYTF. In nucleotides, the CDR3 is TGCAGTGCTATTGACAGGGCCGGCTACACCTTC.

Worth noting for this clone: Additional DNA sequences in this sample encode the identical CDR3. The chain is built from TRBV7-9 and TRBJ1-1; no firm D call. Looked up from germline, CDR1 is SEHNR and CDR2 is FQNEAQ (reference sequence). V was pared by 6 bases and J by 1 base, with 9 bases between. The CDR3 covers 13 residues. In DNA, the CDR3 is TGTGCCAGCAGTCTGTCAGGGAACACTGAAGCTTTCTTT. Translated, it gives CASSLSGNTEAFF.

This clone turned up a few times. This chain connects TRBV30 to TRBJ2-1; D is ambiguous. The CDR3 loop spans 16 amino acids. CDR1 GTSNPN and CDR2 SVGIG come from the germline V gene (reference sequence). Between the trimmed V and J ends, which lost 3 bases and 2 bases, there was a span of 17 bases. CDR3 sequence reads: CAWSAHGPYPYNEQFF. In DNA, the CDR3 is TGTGCCTGGAGCGCCCACGGGCCATACCCCTACAATGAGCAGTTCTTC.

This chain joins TRBV4-2 and TRBJ1-2, with D possibly being TRBD1 (5 bases). Germline values: CDR1 LGHNA, CDR2 YNFKEQ. This CDR3 has 15 amino acids. V lost 2 bases, J lost 0 bases, and 10 bases lay in between. The CDR3 loop is CASSQQTVANYGYTF. CDR3 DNA sequence: TGTGCCAGCAGCCAACAGACAGTTGCTAACTATGGCTACACCTTC.

V is TRBV2 and J is TRBJ2-5; TRBD2 matches at 7 bases. This CDR3 region has 15 residues. The V and J ends lost 7 bases and 5 bases, in that order; junction bases with no gene match: 13. The V gene's germline CDR1 is SNHLY and CDR2 FYNNEI. CDR3 amino acids: CASISTSVGWETQYF. CDR3 nucleotide sequence: TGTGCCAGCATCAGTACTAGCGTGGGTTGGGAGACCCAGTACTTC.

DNA of the CDR3: TGCAGCGCCGTCATGGGGCTCCAAGAGACCCAGTACTTC. It translates to CSAVMGLQETQYF. The chain has TRBV29-1 and TRBJ2-5; D might be TRBD1 (5 bases). From germline, CDR1 is SQVTM and CDR2 ANQGSEA. The CDR3 extends over 13 amino acids. V lost 7 bases and J lost 1, with 13 bases in between.

There are a few counts of this clone. V is TRBV28 and J is TRBJ2-4; 8 positions agree with TRBD2. CDR3 length: 18 residues. V trimming: 1 base; J trimming: 1 base; junction bases outside the gene matches: 9. Germline values: CDR1 MDHEN, CDR2 SYDVKM. CDR3 bases: TGTGCCAGCAGTTTATTCGGCAGCGGGAGTCGGGCCAAAAACATTCAGTACTTC. This gives the protein CASSLFGSGSRAKNIQYF.

The rearrangement joins TRBV4-1 to TRBJ2-7, with 9 positions matching TRBD1. Germline CDR1 reads MGHRA; CDR2 reads YSYEKL. With V trimmed by 1 base and J by 4 bases, 5 bases remained unmatched. The CDR3 runs to 15 residues. The CDR3 nucleotides read TGCGCCAGCAGCCAAGTGGTGACAGGGGGTTACGAGCAGTACTTC. Translated, it gives CASSQVVTGGYEQYF.

The rearrangement links TRBV7-9 to TRBJ2-2, with 7 bases fitting TRBD2. The germline gives CDR1 SEHNR, CDR2 FQNEAQ (reference sequence). The junction had 6 bases not matched to a gene; V was cut back by 5 bases and J by 3 bases. This CDR3 region has 15 residues. DNA for the CDR3: TGTGCCAGCAGCCCCCCGGGGGGTCACACCGGGGAGCTGTTTTTT. Translating it yields CASSPPGGHTGELFF. Looking up the rest from reference TRBV7-9 and TRBJ2-2 gives the full variable domain: DTGVSQNPRHKITKRGQNVTFRCDPISEHNRLYWYRQTLGQGPEFLTYFQNEAQLEKSRLLSDRFSAERPKGSFSTLEIQRTEQGDSAMYLCASSPPGGHTGELFFGEGSRLTVL.

This rearrangement joins TRBV7-2 to TRBJ2-1; D is possibly TRBD1 (6 bases). This CDR3 region has 14 residues. Germline V gene lookup returns CDR1 SGHTA and CDR2 FQGNSA. V shed 2 bases and J shed 4 bases, with 9 bases lying between them. The CDR3 DNA reads TGTGCCAGCAGCTTAACTGGACAGTACAATGAGCAGTTCTTC. Protein sequence: CASSLTGQYNEQFF.

The chain links TRBV30 to TRBJ1-5; D perhaps matches TRBD1 (6 bases). Germline V CDR1 and CDR2: GTSNPN, SVGIG (reference sequence). The CDR3 is 16 residues long. V lost 0 bases, J lost 1 base, and 13 bases lay in between. The CDR3 bases are TGTGCCTGGAGTGTACCAGGGGCATTGAGCAATCAGCCCCAGCATTTT. Protein product: CAWSVPGALSNQPQHF.

This clone has a handful of counts. The V gene is TRBV9, the J gene TRBJ2-3, with 7 bases that match TRBD1. The CDR3 is made up of 16 amino acids. Losses at the gene ends were 2 bases for V and 1 base for J; bases not matched to a gene: 7. The germline gives CDR1 SGDLS, CDR2 YYNGEE. The CDR3 nucleotides are TGTGCCAGCAGCGTCACTCCGGGACAGCGCACAGATACGCAGTATTTT. Translating gives CASSVTPGQRTDTQYF.

CDR3 protein: CSVGHLGGAFF. The CDR3 DNA is TGCAGCGTTGGTCATTTAGGGGGGGCTTTCTTT. The chain links TRBV29-1 to TRBJ1-1; the D gene is possibly TRBD1 (6 bases). This CDR3 is 11 amino acids long. Germline CDR1 and CDR2: SQVTM and ANQGSEA. The V end was cut by 4 bases, the J end by 11 bases, with 14 bases between. Drawing the rest from reference TRBV29-1 and TRBJ1-1, the complete variable domain is SAVISQKPSRDICQRGTSLTIQCQVDSQVTMMFWYRQQPGQSLTLIATANQGSEATYESGFVIDKFPISRPNLTFSTLTVSNMSPEDSSIYLCSVGHLGGAFFGQGTRLTVV.

The chain links TRBV30 to TRBJ1-1; weak D call: TRBD1 (5 bases). This CDR3 has 14 residues. Germline loops: CDR1 GTSNPN, CDR2 SVGIG (reference sequence). Trimming pared 5 bases from V and 6 bases from J, leaving 19 bases between. The CDR3 bases are TGTGCCTGGGAACGGGGGAAAGGGCTGTCTGAAGCTTTCTTT. Its translation: CAWERGKGLSEAFF.

This clone was found a few times. The chain employs TRBV7-2 and TRBJ2-4; 13 nucleotides line up with TRBD2. V lost 1 base, J lost 7 bases, and 4 bases stayed unmatched. Per germline, CDR1 SGHTA and CDR2 FQGNSA. There are 16 residues in the CDR3. The CDR3 sequence is CASSLGTSGSRNIQYF. The CDR3 bases are TGTGCCAGCAGCTTAGGGACTAGCGGGAGTCGGAACATTCAGTACTTC. The full variable domain, in which reference TRBV7-2 and TRBJ2-4 provide the parts outside the CDR3, is GAGVSQSPSNKVTEKGKDVELRCDPISGHTALYWYRQSLGQGLEFLIYFQGNSAPDKSGLPSDRFSAERTGGSVSTLTIQRTQQEDSAVYLCASSLGTSGSRNIQYFGAGTRLSVL.

This clone was seen more than once but under ten times. This chain joins TRBV18 and TRBJ2-3, with D unclear. The CDR3 is 11 residues long. CDR1 and CDR2 from the germline V gene are KGHSH and LQKENI. V dropped 8 bases and J dropped 6 bases, with 9 bases sitting between them. The CDR3 coding sequence is TGTGCCAGCCAGCAGGAGGATACGCAGTATTTT. This sequence encodes CASQQEDTQYF.

This chain joins TRBV27 and TRBJ2-5; D possibly corresponds to TRBD1 (6 bases). The germline V gene has CDR1 MNHEY and CDR2 SMNVEV (reference sequence). This CDR3 has 14 amino acids. V was clipped by 6 bases and J by 5 bases, with 16 bases between them. This chain's CDR3 is CASSYGQQVETQYF. The CDR3 bases are TGTGCCAGCAGCTATGGACAGCAGGTTGAGACCCAGTACTTC.

This clone turned up a few times. This chain links TRBV30 with TRBJ2-2; weak D call: TRBD1 (6 bases). Looked up from germline, CDR1 is GTSNPN and CDR2 is SVGIG (reference sequence). The germline V and J ends were trimmed by 8 bases and 4 bases, with 23 bases remaining between them. This CDR3 is built from 16 residues. The CDR3 loop is CAGGWWGKTVTGELFF. CDR3 coding DNA: TGTGCCGGGGGCTGGTGGGGGAAAACGGTCACCGGGGAGCTGTTTTTT.